The TCR beta chain described here comes from a study of blood T cell repertoires in COVID-19 (dated by TCRdb to about 2020). For the study in its entirety: Samples covering the acute and convalescent phases of COVID-19 were provided by collaborators in the United States, Italy and Spain. Samples came from the ongoing ImmuneRACE study (first 160 participants) plus 1,254 subjects from 6 global collaborators. Nearly every sample came with metadata listing a de-identified subject ID, COVID-19 status, age in years and sex. The material from the prospective study consisted of cDNA or gDNA derived from T cells, B-cell-depleted T cells, or PBMCs. Where available, HLA class I and class II types were obtained from metadata supplied by the sample provider rather than from assay-based typing. Deeply sampled blood TCRbeta repertoires from subjects exposed to, actively infected with, or recovered from COVID-19 were included in the dataset. The repertoires were released in a freely available public database intended as a resource for research on the immune response to SARS-CoV-2.

Another Seattle source contributed samples from volunteer blood donors who had recovered from COVID-19. The collaborating institutions used their own protocols to collect whole blood in K2EDTA tubes. For TCRbeta analysis, collaborator samples were shipped as frozen whole blood, as isolated PBMCs, or as DNA extracted from either sample type. Inclusive of the bounding cysteine and phenylalanine, the CDR3 is 15 residues long. Just CDR3 DNA is preserved here, 45 bases in frame from base 1. Ends trimmed: V by 2 bases, J by 6 bases; bases unmatched to a gene: 9. According to the germline V gene (reference sequence), CDR1 reads LGHDT and CDR2 reads YNNKEL. This clone was counted only a few times. The antigen it recognizes is unknown. Per-nucleotide qualities are absent, and no much larger clonotype sits a single base away. The paper as a whole reports these results and caveats: The quantity of clinical and demographic metadata differed by source and by participant and was supplied without curation.

TCRbeta CDR3 regions were amplified from genomic DNA by means of the immunoSEQ Assay, a bias-controlled multiplex PCR. In the paper's pipeline: Nucleated cell counts per sample were estimated from amplification of reference gene primers within the assay. To quantify the absolute abundance of each unique TCRbeta CDR3 rearrangement, sequence reads were collapsed and filtered. For each sample, productive Simpson clonality was calculated by taking the square root of Simpson's diversity index across productive rearrangements. What TCRdb holds here is the immuneACCESS table cut down to in-frame rearrangements. Part of the clones is not present; checked against another copy, under half of the missing clones reflect an unresolved V gene, and the others are unexplained. V, J and clone size are those of that table, while D and trimming were read from the DNA. For this sample there are approximately 200,000 clones; 84% appear just once. 4.5% to 5.5% of the sample belongs to the ten largest clones.

This receptor was taken from a woman aged 60-70 years who had recovered from COVID-19. Recombination connected TRBV3-1 (or the pseudogene TRBV3-2) to TRBJ1-2; 7 central bases correspond to TRBD1. The material sequenced was peripheral blood. CDR3 sequence: CASSQPGTASNGYTF. Here is the DNA: TGTGCCAGCAGCCAACCCGGGACAGCCTCGAATGGCTACACCTTC.